The clone carrying this T cell receptor beta chain was detected only a few times. The data belong to a study of blood T cell repertoires in COVID-19. On the study more broadly: The study drew acute and convalescent COVID-19 samples from the United States, Italy and Spain.

Method: immunoSEQ multiplex PCR; TCRdb's copy keeps in-frame clones and lacks some. The profile covers approximately 440,000 clones, with about 90% appearing a single time and about 0.7% taken by the ten largest. The cohort comprised adults aged 18 to 89 years residing in about two dozen US areas. The sample was PBMCs or T cells enriched from blood (not recorded which). The clonotype originates from a woman aged 18-29 years who had recovered from COVID-19.

In DNA, the CDR3 is TGTGCCAGCAGCTTGCGGGAGGGGAATGAGCAGTTCTTC. Encoded protein: CASSLREGNEQFF. J is TRBJ2-1 and V is TRBV7-3, with 9 positions matching TRBD2. Germline V CDR1 and CDR2: SGHTA, FQGTGA. J was trimmed by 7 bases and V by 3 bases; bases with no gene match: 1. The CDR3 loop spans 13 amino acids.